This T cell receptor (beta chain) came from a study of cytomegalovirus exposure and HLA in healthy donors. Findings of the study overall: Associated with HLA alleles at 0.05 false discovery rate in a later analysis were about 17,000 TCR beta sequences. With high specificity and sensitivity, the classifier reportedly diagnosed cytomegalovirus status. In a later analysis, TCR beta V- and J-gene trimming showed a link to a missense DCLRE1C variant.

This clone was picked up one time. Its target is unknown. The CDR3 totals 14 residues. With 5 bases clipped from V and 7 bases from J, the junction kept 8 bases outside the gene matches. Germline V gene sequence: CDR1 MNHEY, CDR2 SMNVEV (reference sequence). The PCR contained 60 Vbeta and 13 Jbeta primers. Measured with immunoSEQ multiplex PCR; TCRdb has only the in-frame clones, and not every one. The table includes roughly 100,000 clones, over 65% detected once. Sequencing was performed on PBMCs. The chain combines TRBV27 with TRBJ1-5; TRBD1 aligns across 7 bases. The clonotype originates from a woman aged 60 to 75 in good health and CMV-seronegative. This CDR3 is CASSNDRAGQPQHF. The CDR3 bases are TGTGCCAGCAGTAACGACAGGGCAGGACAGCCCCAGCATTTT.